The rows below give T cell receptor beta chains drawn from one sample of a study of T cell changes during pregnancy in multiple sclerosis. Clones were read by immunoSEQ multiplex PCR, and TCRdb kept only the in-frame ones, dropping some. Of about 98,000 clones listed, about 90% are singletons. Sequences were derived from peripheral blood, sampled after pregnancy. The receptor source for this set is a female donor in good health, enrolled as a control in a pregnancy study. Each CDR3 is given with its conserved first and last residue. Each record gives: clone size, V gene, D gene, J gene, CDR3 protein, CDR3 DNA. D genes are given only for firm matches. Clone size appears in some rows only: once, few, many, or a class for an expanded clone.

size: .; V: TRBV5-5; D: TRBD2; J: TRBJ2-7; CDR3: CASSQEGLAGIYEQYF; DNA: TGTGCCAGCAGCCAAGAAGGGCTAGCGGGAATTTACGAGCAGTACTTC
size: .; V: TRBV2; D: TRBD2; J: TRBJ2-3; CDR3: CASRRGTDTQYF; DNA: TGTGCCAGCAGGCGGGGGACAGATACGCAGTATTTT
size: once; V: TRBV12-5; D: TRBD1; J: TRBJ2-7; CDR3: CASGLRDRANEQYF; DNA: TGTGCTAGTGGTTTGCGGGACAGGGCAAACGAGCAGTACTTC
size: .; V: TRBV6-1; D: .; J: TRBJ2-1; CDR3: CASSESLEIAASYNEQFF; DNA: TGTGCCAGCAGTGAATCCCTAGAGATAGCGGCCTCCTACAATGAGCAGTTCTTC
size: .; V: TRBV11-2; D: TRBD1; J: TRBJ2-7; CDR3: CASSLDRGQGSYEQYF; DNA: TGTGCCAGCAGCTTAGATCGGGGACAGGGCTCCTACGAGCAGTACTTC
size: .; V: TRBV29-1; D: TRBD1; J: TRBJ2-7; CDR3: CSVADRGYEQYF; DNA: TGCAGCGTTGCCGACAGGGGCTACGAGCAGTACTTC
size: .; V: TRBV6-6; D: .; J: TRBJ1-2; CDR3: CASSRTQLSYGYTF; DNA: TGTGCCAGCAGCCGGACACAGCTAAGCTATGGCTACACCTTC
size: .; V: TRBV19; D: .; J: TRBJ2-3; CDR3: CASRGPRAATPSTDTQYF; DNA: TGTGCCAGTAGGGGGCCACGGGCAGCCACGCCGAGCACAGATACGCAGTATTTT
size: .; V: TRBV5-4; D: TRBD2; J: TRBJ2-1; CDR3: CASSPAGYNEQFF; DNA: TGTGCCAGCAGCCCAGCGGGGTACAATGAGCAGTTCTTC
size: .; V: TRBV27; D: .; J: TRBJ2-7; CDR3: CASRATGLYEQYF; DNA: TGTGCCAGCAGGGCCACAGGGCTCTACGAGCAGTACTTC
size: .; V: TRBV15; D: TRBD1; J: TRBJ1-2; CDR3: CATSSRGDRGRGYTF; DNA: TGTGCCACCAGCTCCCGTGGGGACAGGGGGCGCGGCTACACCTTC
size: .; V: TRBV6-6; D: TRBD1; J: TRBJ1-1; CDR3: CASRPGQGGKSEAFF; DNA: TGTGCCAGCAGACCGGGACAGGGAGGAAAGAGTGAAGCTTTCTTT
size: .; V: TRBV9; D: TRBD1; J: TRBJ2-5; CDR3: CASSALTGYGETQYF; DNA: TGTGCCAGCAGCGCACTGACAGGGTATGGAGAGACCCAGTACTTC
size: .; V: TRBV6-1; D: .; J: TRBJ1-6; CDR3: CASRVRDFNSPLHF; DNA: TGTGCCAGCAGAGTCAGGGATTTCAATTCACCCCTCCACTTT
size: once; V: TRBV5-1; D: TRBD2; J: TRBJ2-3; CDR3: CASSHSRTSGGNTQYF; DNA: TGCGCCAGCAGCCACAGTAGGACTAGCGGGGGTAATACGCAGTATTTT
size: once; V: TRBV27; D: TRBD1; J: TRBJ1-5; CDR3: CASSSRTGVNQPQHF; DNA: TGTGCCAGCAGTTCAAGGACAGGGGTCAATCAGCCCCAGCATTTT
size: .; V: TRBV4-1; D: TRBD2; J: TRBJ2-7; CDR3: CASSQGLAGDGGEQYF; DNA: TGCGCCAGCAGCCAAGGACTAGCGGGAGACGGCGGCGAGCAGTACTTC
size: .; V: TRBV10-1; D: .; J: TRBJ1-5; CDR3: CASSDSDQPQHF; DNA: TGCGCCAGCAGTGACAGCGATCAGCCCCAGCATTTT
size: .; V: TRBV2; D: .; J: TRBJ1-2; CDR3: CASSEGGARGGGYTF; DNA: TGTGCCAGCAGTGAAGGGGGGGCTCGGGGGGGTGGCTACACCTTC
size: few; V: TRBV19; D: .; J: TRBJ1-1; CDR3: CASRRELSEAFF; DNA: TGTGCCAGCCGACGGGAGCTAAGTGAAGCTTTCTTT
size: .; V: TRBV14; D: .; J: TRBJ1-1; CDR3: CASSQERVNTEAFF; DNA: TGTGCCAGCAGCCAAGAACGGGTAAACACTGAAGCTTTCTTT
size: once; V: TRBV19; D: TRBD2; J: TRBJ2-5; CDR3: CASSPTAGKETQYF; DNA: TGTGCCAGTAGTCCGACAGCGGGAAAAGAGACCCAGTACTTC
size: .; V: TRBV30; D: .; J: TRBJ1-4; CDR3: CAWSKQGLNEKLFF; DNA: TGTGCCTGGAGTAAACAGGGTTTAAATGAAAAACTGTTTTTT
size: .; V: TRBV27; D: TRBD2; J: TRBJ2-3; CDR3: CASWEGLGTDTQYF; DNA: TGTGCCAGCTGGGAGGGGCTTGGCACAGATACGCAGTATTTT
size: .; V: TRBV7-8; D: .; J: TRBJ2-7; CDR3: CASSARDGYEQYF; DNA: TGTGCCAGCAGCGCGCGGGACGGGTACGAGCAGTACTTC
size: .; V: TRBV4-2; D: .; J: TRBJ2-1; CDR3: CASSSGYGDNEQFF; DNA: TGTGCCAGCAGCTCGGGATATGGAGACAATGAGCAGTTCTTC
size: .; V: TRBV6-4; D: .; J: TRBJ2-2; CDR3: CASSEGTSETGELFF; DNA: TGTGCCAGCAGTGAAGGGACAAGTGAGACCGGGGAGCTGTTTTTT
size: .; V: TRBV7-8; D: TRBD1; J: TRBJ1-1; CDR3: CAASGTALNTEAFF; DNA: TGTGCCGCCTCAGGGACAGCCTTGAACACTGAAGCTTTCTTT
size: .; V: TRBV7-9; D: .; J: TRBJ2-5; CDR3: CASTPSGQETQYF; DNA: TGTGCCAGCACCCCCTCGGGACAAGAGACCCAGTACTTC
size: .; V: TRBV7-2; D: TRBD2; J: TRBJ2-3; CDR3: CASSLARLAGGLRTDTQYF; DNA: TGTGCCAGCAGCTTAGCTCGACTAGCGGGGGGGTTACGCACAGATACGCAGTATTTT
size: .; V: TRBV28; D: .; J: TRBJ2-1; CDR3: CASSFLALEQFF; DNA: TGTGCCAGCAGTTTTTTGGCTCTTGAGCAGTTCTTC
size: .; V: TRBV20-1; D: .; J: TRBJ2-1; CDR3: CSAQPPGLRIF; DNA: TGCAGTGCCCAACCTCCGGGACTCCGTATCTTC
size: once; V: TRBV10-3; D: TRBD2; J: TRBJ2-1; CDR3: CAISDSSGYEQFF; DNA: TGTGCCATCAGTGACTCTAGCGGGTATGAGCAGTTCTTC
size: .; V: TRBV5-1; D: TRBD2; J: TRBJ2-1; CDR3: CASSSISGRGYNEQFF; DNA: TGCGCCAGCAGCTCAATTAGCGGGAGGGGATACAATGAGCAGTTCTTC
size: .; V: TRBV28; D: .; J: TRBJ2-5; CDR3: CASSRQLQETQYF; DNA: TGTGCCAGCAGTCGACAGCTCCAAGAGACCCAGTACTTC
size: .; V: TRBV19; D: .; J: TRBJ1-1; CDR3: CASSSPGGPNTEAFF; DNA: TGTGCCAGTAGTTCCCCTGGAGGACCGAACACTGAAGCTTTCTTT
size: .; V: TRBV27; D: TRBD1; J: TRBJ1-1; CDR3: CASSSGTGGWTEAFF; DNA: TGTGCCAGCAGTTCCGGGACAGGGGGCTGGACTGAAGCTTTCTTT
size: .; V: TRBV6-1; D: TRBD1; J: TRBJ1-5; CDR3: CASSALTGSNQPQHF; DNA: TGTGCCAGCAGCGCCTTGACAGGGAGCAATCAGCCCCAGCATTTT
size: once; V: TRBV7-9; D: .; J: TRBJ1-1; CDR3: CASSLDRTQSYQGAFF; DNA: TGTGCCAGCAGCTTAGACCGGACACAGTCCTACCAGGGAGCTTTCTTT
size: .; V: TRBV7-8; D: .; J: TRBJ2-5; CDR3: CASSPRVTGISETQYF; DNA: TGTGCCAGCAGCCCCCGAGTCACCGGGATCTCGGAGACCCAGTACTTC
size: .; V: TRBV5-1; D: .; J: TRBJ2-1; CDR3: CASSMAAINEQFF; DNA: TGCGCCAGCAGCATGGCTGCGATCAATGAGCAGTTCTTC
size: .; V: TRBV29-1; D: .; J: TRBJ2-7; CDR3: CSVNSGGREQYF; DNA: TGCAGCGTGAATTCAGGGGGGAGAGAGCAGTACTTC
size: once; V: TRBV29-1; D: TRBD2; J: TRBJ2-4; CDR3: CSAGGGLAGGLAKNIQYF; DNA: TGCAGCGCCGGGGGAGGGCTAGCGGGGGGACTAGCCAAAAACATTCAGTACTTC
size: .; V: TRBV7-3; D: TRBD1; J: TRBJ2-2; CDR3: CASSPTTGKSGELFF; DNA: TGTGCCAGCAGCCCAACGACAGGGAAGTCCGGGGAGCTGTTTTTT
size: .; V: TRBV6-5; D: TRBD1; J: TRBJ1-2; CDR3: CASSYDGTAYGYTF; DNA: TGTGCCAGCAGTTACGATGGGACAGCTTATGGCTACACCTTC
size: .; V: TRBV7-2; D: .; J: TRBJ1-5; CDR3: CASSSGVGSNQPQHF; DNA: TGTGCCAGCAGCTCAGGGGTGGGGAGCAATCAGCCCCAGCATTTT
size: .; V: TRBV9; D: TRBD2; J: TRBJ2-7; CDR3: CASSVASGGYEQYF; DNA: TGTGCCAGCAGCGTAGCGAGCGGGGGGTACGAGCAGTACTTC
size: .; V: TRBV19; D: .; J: TRBJ1-1; CDR3: CASSIWAEGNTEAFF; DNA: TGTGCCAGTAGTATCTGGGCAGAGGGGAACACTGAAGCTTTCTTT
size: .; V: TRBV28; D: TRBD1; J: TRBJ2-1; CDR3: CASSLGGYGQGRYNEQFF; DNA: TGTGCCAGCAGTTTAGGGGGATATGGACAGGGAAGGTACAATGAGCAGTTCTTC